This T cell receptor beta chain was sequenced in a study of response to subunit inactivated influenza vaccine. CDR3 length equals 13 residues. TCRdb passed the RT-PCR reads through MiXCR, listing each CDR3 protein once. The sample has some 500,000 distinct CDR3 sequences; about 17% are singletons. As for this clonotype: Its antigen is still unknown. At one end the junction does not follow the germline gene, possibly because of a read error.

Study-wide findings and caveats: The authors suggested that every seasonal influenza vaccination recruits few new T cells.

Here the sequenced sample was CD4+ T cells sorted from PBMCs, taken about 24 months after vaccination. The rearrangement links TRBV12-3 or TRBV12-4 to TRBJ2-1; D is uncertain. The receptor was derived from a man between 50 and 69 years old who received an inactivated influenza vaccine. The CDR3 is CASRQSSFNEQFF. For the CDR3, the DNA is TGTGCCAGCAGGCAAAGTTCCTTCAATGAGCAGTTCTTC.